Below, 10 T cell receptor beta chains from the same sample are listed, as sequenced in a study of cytomegalovirus exposure and HLA in healthy donors. 13 Jbeta primers and 60 Vbeta primers were used for the PCR. Clones were sequenced by immunoSEQ multiplex PCR, and TCRdb holds only the in-frame ones, with some missing. The repertoire holds about 130,000 clones, with roughly 84% as singletons. Sample: PBMCs. Receptor source: a girl aged 2 to 9 in good health and CMV-seronegative.

This chain connects TRBV5-6 to TRBJ2-7, with no clear D. The length of the CDR3 is 15 residues. V lost 0 bases and J 0 bases, leaving 10 bases between the germline ends. Per the germline V gene, CDR1 is SGHDT and CDR2 is YYEEEE. The CDR3 region has the DNA TGTGCCAGCAGCTTGGCATTCCTAAGCTCCTACGAGCAGTACTTC. Its protein product is CASSLAFLSSYEQYF.

This chain links TRBV5-1 with TRBJ1-3, with D uncertain. This CDR3 spans 15 amino acids. The germline gives CDR1 SGHRS, CDR2 YFSETQ. Trimming removed 1 base at V and 2 bases at J, with 10 bases between. The chain's CDR3 is CASSLTYVPGNTIYF. The CDR3, as DNA: TGCGCCAGCAGCTTGACCTACGTTCCTGGAAACACCATATATTTT.

V usage is TRBV25-1 and J usage is TRBJ1-2, with a weak D call TRBD1 (6 bases). There are 16 residues in the CDR3. Between the trimmed V and J ends, which lost 0 bases and 5 bases, there was a span of 16 bases. CDR1 and CDR2 (germline): MGHDK, SYGVNS. The CDR3: CASSEYDPGQGYGYTF. DNA of the CDR3: TGTGCCAGCAGTGAATATGATCCCGGGCAGGGGTATGGCTACACCTTC.

The chain is built from TRBV30 and TRBJ2-7; D call uncertain. The V gene's germline CDR1 is GTSNPN and CDR2 SVGIG (reference sequence). V was cut by 4 bases and J by 2 bases, with 15 bases left in between. This CDR3 region has 14 residues. CDR3 coding DNA: TGTGCCTGGACAAGTACCCCACACACCTACGAGCAGTACTTC. Its translation: CAWTSTPHTYEQYF.

The chain recombines TRBV2 with TRBJ1-1; D is possibly TRBD1 (5 bases). Trimming cost V 7 bases and J 0 bases, with 21 bases left between them. Germline lookup yields CDR1 SNHLY and CDR2 FYNNEI. CDR3 length: 17 residues. In DNA, the CDR3 is TGTGCCAGCACTTGGATACGAGATACAGGACTGAACACTGAAGCTTTCTTT. Amino acids: CASTWIRDTGLNTEAFF.

The chain is built from TRBV5-4 and TRBJ2-2, with 8 bases that match TRBD2. V trimming: 2 bases; J trimming: 8 bases; junction bases outside the gene matches: 14. The CDR3 covers 17 residues. Germline values: CDR1 SGHNT, CDR2 YYREEE (reference sequence). The CDR3 is CASSLVWRGVNWGELFF. The DNA of the CDR3 is TGTGCCAGCAGCTTAGTATGGCGGGGGGTAAATTGGGGGGAGCTGTTTTTT.

This clone was counted between two and nine times. This sequence joins TRBV2 and TRBJ2-3; 11 bases line up with TRBD2. Per the germline V gene, CDR1 is SNHLY and CDR2 is FYNNEI. The CDR3 is 18 residues long. Unmatched junction bases numbered 15, after V lost 4 bases and J lost 6 bases. Here the CDR3 DNA reads TGTGCCAGCAGTGCACCAAGAGGGGGACTAGCGGCCTGGGATACGCAGTATTTT. It yields the protein CASSAPRGGLAAWDTQYF.

This clone has a handful of counts. V and J are TRBV18 and TRBJ1-1, with D maybe TRBD1 (5 bases). The germline gives CDR1 KGHSH, CDR2 LQKENI. The CDR3 is 13 residues long. Trimming took 1 base from V and 7 from J, leaving 10 bases between them. In DNA form, the CDR3 reads TGTGCCAGCTCACCACTAGACAGCATTGAAGCTTTCTTT. Its translation: CASSPLDSIEAFF.

The rearrangement joins TRBV6-5 to TRBJ1-1, with no clear D. The V gene's germline CDR1 is MNHEY and CDR2 SVGAGI. CDR3 size: 14 residues. V was clipped by 0 bases and J by 3 bases, with 8 bases between them. The CDR3 protein is CASSYSTADTEAFF. The CDR3 bases are TGTGCCAGCAGTTACTCGACGGCGGACACTGAAGCTTTCTTT.

The chain couples TRBV10-1 to TRBJ2-3, with unresolved D. Germline CDR1 and CDR2: WNHNN and SYGVQD (reference sequence). This CDR3 comprises 16 residues. Trimming cost V 2 bases and J 2 bases, with 14 bases left between them. The CDR3 coding sequence is TGCGCCAGCAGTGAGGTGAAAGCTCTTTTCACAGATACGCAGTATTTT. This codes for CASSEVKALFTDTQYF.